Reported below is one TCR beta chain. Its antigen remains unidentified. Base qualities are not recorded, but no much larger clone differs from it by a single base. The CDR3 holds 16 amino acids from the cysteine to the phenylalanine. Just CDR3 DNA is preserved here, 48 bases in frame from base 1. The V and J ends are trimmed by 0 bases and 5 bases, leaving 14 bases between them. CDR1 and CDR2 were assigned from the germline V gene as MNHNS and SASEGT. This sample was taken from a study of cytomegalovirus exposure and HLA in healthy donors (dated by TCRdb to the late 2010s). Some background on the complete study: An earlier analysis of approximately 640 of the donors reported more than 250 Gb of sequence data and some 100 million unique TCR beta sequences from 150 million to 200 million T cells. An earlier analysis of around 580 of the donors used high-throughput TCR beta sequencing to judge whether each TCR beta V gene segment behaved as functional or pseudogenic. The number of donors typed differed by locus, with about 629-640 for A, B, C, DRB1 and DQB1, roughly 520 for DQA1, 600 to 610 for DPA1, and 400 to 490 for DPB1. Along with the roughly 670-subject first cohort, a separate validation cohort of around 120 different subjects was used. Genome-wide SNP genotypes for about three fifths of the roughly 670 donors were used in a later genetic analysis, which treated that subset as a discovery cohort. An early release covering 550 to 650 HLA-typed donors comprised 300 to 350 gigabases of sequencing data and some 79 million unique TCR sequences. Donor age, sex, ethnicity and CMV serostatus were compiled alongside the repertoire data. To predict cytomegalovirus infection status, the study brought together high-throughput TCR immunosequencing, statistical association of individual TCRs with disease status, and machine learning. A later analysis re-analyzed previously published TCR beta repertoires from 550 to 700 donors and added high-resolution HLA genotyping to study TCR occurrence patterns. Every discovery cohort repertoire had been produced on one sequencing platform. Four or five DR-DQ haplotypes were handled as single units for association and clustering because linkage in the cohort was strong. The study aimed to test whether cataloging public T cell receptors could reveal signatures of past pathogen exposure. Of the 350 to 450 genotyped donors, less than 85% were placed in the genetic ancestry cluster associated with self-reported Caucasian donors. Class I and class II HLA loci were covered by the typing at four-digit resolution. The study used immunosequencing to profile the T cell repertoires of approximately 690 subjects and linked those repertoires to cytomegalovirus serostatus. Among about 400 genotyped donors of the cohort, an average of around 250,000 unique TCR beta nucleotide sequences was sequenced per donor, of which roughly 18% were non-productive. In the later analysis, no new phenotypic data were used to find candidate immune exposures; instead, reliance was placed on TCR beta sequences and their occurrence across donors. Results and caveats for the whole study, not just this receptor: Only TCR beta chains were sequenced in this cohort, and the absence of alpha or paired-chain data limited detectable features. For the cohort, immune exposure information was limited to CMV serostatus. In a later genetic analysis, fewer N-insertions in productive TCRs were reported among donors in an Asian-associated ancestry cluster than the roughly 710-donor mean. It was suggested by the authors that the approach could potentially be generalized to other disease states and immunological phenotypes. V-gene and J-gene trimming of TCR beta chains was associated with a missense DCLRE1C variant in a later genetic analysis, and the association was replicated in an independent cohort. In an earlier analysis of around 600 of the donors, most TCR beta V segments were observed in productive rearrangements about 90% or about 30% of the time, broadly matching IMGT annotations. Cytomegalovirus status was reported to be diagnosed by the classifier with high specificity and sensitivity in both the original and validation cohorts. According to a later analysis, parvovirus B19, influenza, CMV and Epstein-Barr virus appeared linked to several top co-occurrence clusters. In vitro tests confirmed that a few of the cytomegalovirus-associated TCR beta chains recognize cytomegalovirus antigens. In a later analysis, the rate of TCR association differed among HLA loci, with DRB1 alleles having the most associated TCRs and HLA-C alleles having the fewest. Most TCR sequences were seen in very few donors, while some public TCRs were found in many individuals. Assigning TCR associations to individual alleles was difficult when HLA alleles, especially DR and DQ, strongly co-occurred. Sequencing depth was assumed to be roughly uniform across donors in the presence/absence analyses, though that assumption may not hold. In the study, 164 TCR beta chains were listed as associated with cytomegalovirus. A cluster of highly shared sequence variants was judged likely to be a technical artifact of the sequencing pipeline. A later analysis found that HLA-associated TCR beta chains were more clonally expanded and had lower generation probabilities than equally common non-associated chains. Linkage disequilibrium might explain the correlated functional status among segregating V segments, but an unknown experimental factor could not be ruled out. Some IMGT-functional V segments, including TRBV6-2 and TRBV6-3, could not be told apart with the 87-base-pair reads, so those segments were excluded. Because counts were too low, seventeen rarely observed V segments, including chromosome 9 orphons, were left out of the earlier analysis of over 550 of the donors. At a false discovery rate of 0.05, a later analysis linked 16,951 TCR beta sequences to specific HLA alleles. Because HLA typing was missing for some donors at each locus, association tests included only the typed subset. A further reported finding was that TCR beta sequences accurately predicted the HLA-A and HLA-B alleles for most subjects in the first cohort. Most CMV-associated TCR beta chains appeared to be HLA-restricted in a later analysis, and the HLA associations seemed to be driven largely by CMV exposure.

Libraries came from the immunoSEQ multiplex PCR assay. For the multiplex PCR, a mixture combining 60 forward primers for TCR Vbeta segments and 13 reverse primers for TCR Jbeta segments was used. A multiplex PCR assay on genomic DNA amplified the CDR3 region of rearranged TCR beta genes. Amplified TCR beta libraries were sequenced as 87-base-pair reads on the Illumina HiSeq System. For the original study's pipeline: Across the roughly 670 repertoires, a later analysis counted 75 million to 90 million unique TCR beta chains, roughly 11 million of which were shared by at least two donors. A nearest-neighbor algorithm error-corrected the raw reads and collapsed the reads into unique sequences, merging closely related sequences to remove PCR and sequencing errors. V, D and J gene segments were assigned by aligning CDR3 sequences to IMGT reference sequences. Each retained sequence needed at least a six-nucleotide match to both a V gene segment and a J gene segment. Rearrangements were called productive when the CDR3 lacked stop codons and stayed in frame with V and J; all others were non-productive. Following IMGT convention, CDR3 was defined as the stretch from the second conserved V-encoded cysteine up to the conserved J-encoded phenylalanine. Sequences without an unambiguous match to a single V gene segment were excluded from the earlier analysis of several hundred of the donors. In an earlier analysis of approximately 590 of the donors, V segments were called functional above 56.7% productive rearrangements and were called segregating when the between-donor standard deviation exceeded 5%. A statistical classification framework was built to diagnose cytomegalovirus status from the catalog of TCR beta chain sequences. A later analysis assigned V and J genes by comparing TCR nucleotide sequences with IMGT/GENE-DB human TR gene sequences. A later analysis assigned CDR3 sequences and most-parsimonious VDJ recombination scenarios with the TCRdist pipeline. In a later analysis, each TCR beta chain was defined by its CDR3 amino acid sequence together with its V-gene family, and reads without a unique V-gene family were excluded. In a later analysis, nearly 600 highly shared, low-generation-probability nucleotide sequences were removed to address suspected cross-contamination and a sequencing artifact. A later analysis calculated a clonal expansion index for each public chain from normalized within-repertoire ranks of inferred template counts. A later analysis computed generation probabilities with a VDJ recombination model fitted to out-of-frame rearrangements, and checked the results against IGoR. In a later analysis, TCR-TCR, TCR-HLA and TCR-CMV co-occurrence was scored with hypergeometric tests, and a repertoire-size bias correction was applied to TCR pairs. In a later analysis, false discovery rates were estimated by permuting HLA or CMV assignments 20 times. A later analysis grouped co-occurring TCRs with DBSCAN, adding TCRdist sequence similarity when clustering within HLA-allele-positive subsets. Co-occurrence clustering excluded repertoires with fewer than 30,000 or more than 120,000 public chains, plus five with anomalous nucleotide sharing. In TCRdb, the immuneACCESS table is reduced to in-frame sequences with V and J assigned. These tables do not hold every clone; where another copy was compared, an unresolved V gene accounts for under half, and the others remain unexplained. The V and J calls and clone size were taken over from that table, and D and trimming were inferred from the DNA. This sample gives 170,000 or so clones in total; roughly 80% of them show up just once. The ten largest account for around 6.5% of the sample.

The cohort consisted of 650 to 850 healthy bone marrow donors. Cohort members were all nominally healthy when sampled, although unrecorded immune exposures were likely present. The donor tested CMV seropositive and was one of the 289 seropositive cohort members. A peripheral blood sample was collected from each donor, and TCR beta sequencing was performed on peripheral blood mononuclear cells. The Qiagen DNeasy Blood Extraction Kit was used to extract genomic DNA from the blood cell samples. The sample taken for sequencing was PBMCs. Recombination joined TRBV6-1 with TRBJ1-5; the D gene is possibly TRBD1, with 5 bases matching. This clonotype originated in a male donor in good health and CMV-seropositive. The CDR3 has the sequence CASSEARRGGHQPQHF. At the DNA level, the sequence is TGTGCCAGCAGTGAAGCTCGGAGGGGAGGCCATCAGCCCCAGCATTTT.